This paragraph reports one T cell receptor beta chain. This clone was counted between two and nine times. What this receptor recognizes is not known. Per-base qualities were not stored, and no clone one base away is much larger. All of the isolated RNA was reverse transcribed with the High Capacity cDNA Reverse Transcription Kit, so expressed TCRB transcripts were sequenced. Deep immunoSEQ sequencing was applied to naive, central memory and regulatory T cell samples, giving an average of around 3.4 million total reads per sample. Sorted cells were lysed in RLT buffer and RNA was extracted with DNase-treated RNeasy Micro or Mini kits, depending on cell number. To prevent cross-contamination, each cell subset was processed individually, whereas patient and healthy donor samples were processed jointly. The immunoSEQ multiplex PCR was used to amplify TCRB sequences from cDNA, yielding 87-bp fragments that span the CDR3 region. Amplicons were sequenced on the Illumina HiSeq platform. As for how the authors treated the data: Synthetic template baselines were used to correct PCR bias computationally, reads within Hamming distance 2 were collapsed, and singletons that could not be merged were discarded. Reads were aligned to IMGT to assign V, D and J genes, CDR3 length, and insertions or deletions at six rearrangement sites. Within each subset, clonotype counts were normalized to sorted cell number, after which true diversity and Gini coefficients were computed with the tcR R package. Repertoire sharing was quantified using the overlap coefficient calculated on TCRB nucleotide sequences. TCRdb took this table from immuneACCESS and kept in-frame rearrangements with V and J called. Such tables lack part of the clones; where checked against another copy, unresolved V genes explain under half of the gap, and the rest is unexplained. The DNA was the basis for D and trimming; V, J and clone size are from that table. The sample contains roughly 350,000 clones, about 10% of them found a single time. The ten largest clones add up to over 0.45% of the sample.

This sample is drawn from a study of beta chain features in type 1 diabetes (dated by TCRdb to the late 2010s). At the level of the whole study: Patients and healthy donors did not differ in mean age, gender distribution, total cell number or subset yield. A total of 90 million to 130 million sorted cells were examined across all samples, and a strong correlation was observed between cell number per subset and RNA yield. In the study, TCRB repertoires of sorted circulating CD4+ T cell subsets from recently diagnosed type 1 diabetes patients were compared with those of matched healthy donors. Regulatory and stem cell-like memory subsets were isolated from only 8 patients and roughly 8 healthy donors, whereas naive and central memory subsets came from all 30 or so donors. Paper-wide results and their limitations: The naive, central memory and regulatory TCRB repertoires appeared to resemble one another more closely among patients than among healthy donors. Shorter templates might be favored by PCR, yet because patient and control samples were amplified and corrected together, any such skew would affect both groups equally. Sequencing cDNA rather than genomic DNA could over-represent highly expressing activated cells, although activation and CD3 levels did not differ between groups. Patients with type 1 diabetes made fewer insertions and deleted more nucleotides at VDJ recombination sites, implying thymic rearrangement abnormalities. In all four CD4+ subsets, TCRB CDR3 length was moderately but significantly shorter in type 1 diabetes patients. Because small numbers of individuals were included in the HLA sub-analyses, any influence of HLA type on TCRB rearrangement was left unresolved.

Each donor gave one peripheral blood draw, averaging roughly 120 mL, which was collected into heparinised tubes. A BD FACSAria II and a panel including CD45RO, CCR7, CD25, CD127, CD95 and CD27 were used to sort naive, central memory, regulatory and stem cell-like memory CD4+ T cells. All sorted populations exceeded 95% purity. PBMCs were isolated right away by Lymphoprep density gradient centrifugation and were stained directly, without culture. So that batch effects would be minimized, each experiment stained and sorted samples in pairs, pairing one healthy donor with one patient. This TCR was recovered from a man aged 25-45 years with type 1 diabetes. The source material was central memory CD4+ T cells from blood.

The CDR3 protein sequence reads: CASTKNEGRLEQYF. The DNA is as follows: TGTGCCAGCACCAAAAACGAGGGTCGATTGGAGCAGTACTTC. The chain is made from TRBV9 and TRBJ2-7; TRBD2 is a weak D gene call, 5 bases matching. CDR3 length: 14 amino acids, cysteine to phenylalanine. Only the CDR3 DNA stays, 42 bases, in frame from base 1. V is reduced by 6 bases and J by 7 bases, leaving a spacing of 20 bases between them. The germline V gene sets CDR1 to SGDLS and CDR2 to YYNGEE.